Sequencing of this T cell receptor beta chain was carried out in a study of T cells in narcolepsy. Overall study: Patients with NT1 or NT2 and healthy control donors were enrolled.

This table comes from immunoSEQ multiplex PCR, and its TCRdb copy is limited to in-frame clones, with some not included. Of roughly 18,000 clones detected, 85% to 90% appear once; the ten largest clones hold approximately 0.72%. Findings and limits, study-wide: Comparing one patient's CSF and blood CD4+ clonotypes highlighted HCRT- and TRIB2-specific autoreactive clonotypes. Reportedly, autoreactive clonotypes were serially detected in patients' blood but not controls'.

On this clone itself: What it recognizes is unknown.

From germline, CDR1 is SGHTA and CDR2 FQGNSA. The V gene end was trimmed by 2 bases and the J gene end by 3 bases; junction bases not matched to a gene: 0. The CDR3 covers 15 residues. This chain connects TRBV7-2 to TRBJ2-2, with TRBD2 matching over 10 bases. The origin of this receptor is a human donor in good health. Input material: memory (CD45RA-) CD4+ T cells from blood. CDR3 protein: CASSLLAGDTGELFF. In DNA form, the CDR3 reads TGTGCCAGCAGCTTACTAGCGGGAGACACCGGGGAGCTGTTTTTT.